A single T cell receptor (beta chain) is shown here with its context. TCRdb re-analysed the 5' RACE reads in MiXCR, keeping a single row per CDR3 protein. The sample shows hundreds of thousands of distinct CDR3 sequences, about 22% of them seen only once. The sample is drawn from a study of T-cell memory formation after mild COVID-19. The TCR originated in an adult woman who had mild COVID-19 (a few samples of this study predate the infection). Cell type and time point are not known. Input material: PBMCs or a T cell subset sorted from them (not recorded which).

The DNA of the CDR3 is TGTGCCAGCAAGCATTCCGGAGGGACAGGGGGAGGCCAGCCCCAGCATTTT. Its translation: CASKHSGGTGGGQPQHF. This chain joins TRBV12-3 or TRBV12-4 and TRBJ1-5; 11 bases fit TRBD1. V trimming: 7 bases; J trimming: 7 bases; junction bases outside the gene matches: 15. CDR3 length equals 17 residues.